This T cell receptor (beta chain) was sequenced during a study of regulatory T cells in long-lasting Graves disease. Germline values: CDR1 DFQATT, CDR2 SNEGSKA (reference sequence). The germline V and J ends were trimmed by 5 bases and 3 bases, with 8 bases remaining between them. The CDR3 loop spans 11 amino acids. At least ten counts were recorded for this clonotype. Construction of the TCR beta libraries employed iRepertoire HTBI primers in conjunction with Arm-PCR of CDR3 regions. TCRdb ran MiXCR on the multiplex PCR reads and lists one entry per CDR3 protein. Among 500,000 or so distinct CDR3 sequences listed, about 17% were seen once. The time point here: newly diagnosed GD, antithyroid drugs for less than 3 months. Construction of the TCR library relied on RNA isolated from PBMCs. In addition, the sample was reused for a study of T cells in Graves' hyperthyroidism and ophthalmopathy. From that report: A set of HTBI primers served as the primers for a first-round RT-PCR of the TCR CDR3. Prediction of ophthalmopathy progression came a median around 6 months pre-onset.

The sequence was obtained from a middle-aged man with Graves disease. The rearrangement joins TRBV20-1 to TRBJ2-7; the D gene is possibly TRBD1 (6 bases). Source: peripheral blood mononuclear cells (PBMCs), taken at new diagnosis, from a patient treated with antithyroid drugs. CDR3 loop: CSAQTGYEQYF. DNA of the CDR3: TGCAGTGCTCAGACAGGCTACGAGCAGTACTTC.